Following are 28 T cell receptor beta chains from one sample sequenced in a study of PD-1 blockade in classical Hodgkin lymphoma. Time point of the sample: cycle 4 day 1 (C4D1), after more than five weeks of nivolumab. Relapse was seen in all patients after autologous stem cell transplantation, and brentuximab vedotin exposure was variable. Libraries were prepared by immunoSEQ multiplex PCR; TCRdb keeps only in-frame clonotypes and omits some of them. The data contain about 17,000 clones, about 71% of them singletons. Material: peripheral blood mononuclear cells (PBMCs), obtained before the fourth cycle of nivolumab. The origin of the receptors is a human donor with classical Hodgkin lymphoma.

In this sample, this clone turned up once. The rearrangement uses TRBV11-2 and TRBJ2-5; D unclear. CDR1 and CDR2 (germline): SGHAT, FQNNGV. Trimming removed 6 bases at V and 1 base at J, with 9 bases between. This CDR3 spans 13 amino acids. The CDR3 bases are TGTGCCAGCAGGGTAGACGGCCAAGAGACCCAGTACTTC. Its translation: CASRVDGQETQYF.

This chain uses TRBV14 with TRBJ2-7; D unclear. Germline CDR1 is SGHDN and CDR2 is FVKESK. The CDR3 contains 14 residues. V was shortened by 0 bases and J by 2 bases, with 8 bases between the two germline ends. The chain's CDR3 is CASSQEWPPYEQYF. As DNA, the CDR3 is TGTGCCAGCAGCCAAGAGTGGCCCCCCTACGAGCAGTACTTC.

This chain uses TRBV11-2 with TRBJ2-5, with 7 bases lining up with TRBD1. The germline V gene has CDR1 SGHAT and CDR2 FQNNGV. This CDR3 contains 15 residues. V lost 5 bases, J lost 5 bases, and 11 bases stayed unmatched. CDR3 nucleotide sequence: TGTGCCAGCAGCCCGGACAGGTCCTCGAGGGAGACCCAGTACTTC. It specifies CASSPDRSSRETQYF.

V is TRBV28 and J is TRBJ2-7; a weak D match, TRBD2 (5 bases). CDR3 length: 16 amino acids. The ends were cut back, 3 bases at V and 0 bases at J, with 15 bases in the middle. The germline V gene has CDR1 MDHEN and CDR2 SYDVKM. The CDR3 loop reads CASSFLWRRSSYEQYF. DNA of the CDR3: TGTGCCAGCAGTTTTTTGTGGCGGAGGAGCTCCTACGAGCAGTACTTC.

In nucleotides, the CDR3 is TGTGCCAGCAGCTTCGGATCGGGAGGGTCTTACAATGAGCAGTTCTTC. Its translation: CASSFGSGGSYNEQFF. The V and J genes are TRBV7-8 and TRBJ2-1, with TRBD2 identical over 8 bases. The CDR3 spans 16 residues. V lost 3 bases, J lost 4 bases, and 8 bases stayed unmatched. From germline, CDR1 is SGHVS and CDR2 FQNEAQ. Full variable domain (remainder filled in from reference TRBV7-8 and TRBJ2-1): GAGVSQSPRYKVAKRGQDVALRCDPISGHVSLFWYQQALGQGPEFLTYFQNEAQLDKSGLPSDRFFAERPEGSVSTLKIQRTQQEDSAVYLCASSFGSGGSYNEQFFGPGTRLTVL.

The chain combines TRBV7-6 with TRBJ2-5; no reliable D call. CDR1 and CDR2 from the germline V gene are SGHVS and FNYEAQ. The CDR3 covers 11 residues. Deletions cut 2 bases from V and 5 bases from J, with 3 bases between. The CDR3 protein is CASSLLETQYF. The CDR3 DNA follows: TGTGCCAGCAGCTTATTGGAGACCCAGTACTTC.

The V and J genes are TRBV11-2 and TRBJ2-1, with 8 bases fitting TRBD1. The V gene's germline CDR1 is SGHAT and CDR2 FQNNGV. The CDR3 is 16 amino acids. V lost 0 bases, J lost 8 bases, and 9 bases stayed unmatched. The CDR3 is CASSLDRQGASDEQFF. The CDR3 bases are TGTGCCAGCAGCTTAGATCGCCAGGGGGCTTCAGATGAGCAGTTCTTC.

In this sample, this clone turned up a few times. This chain links TRBV5-1 with TRBJ1-2; 7 nucleotides match TRBD1. The V gene's germline CDR1 is SGHRS and CDR2 YFSETQ. The CDR3 loop spans 15 amino acids. J was trimmed by 6 bases and V by 0 bases; bases with no gene match: 8. CDR3 sequence (DNA): TGCGCCAGCAGCTTGGAGGGACAGAATGTGGATGGCTACACCTTC. Encoded protein: CASSLEGQNVDGYTF.

A note on this clone: Sequence at one end of the junction differs from germline and may be a read error. The DNA of the CDR3 is TGTGCCAGCTCATCAAGTTCGGTGCGGGAAAATTTT. Translating gives CASSSSSVRENF. The chain couples TRBV18 to TRBJ2-3; possible D gene TRBD2, 6 bases. CDR3 length equals 12 residues. Germline V gene sequence: CDR1 KGHSH, CDR2 LQKENI.

By sample fraction, this clone is medium-sized. The chain uses TRBV7-9 and TRBJ2-7; possible D gene TRBD1, 5 bases. Trimming took off 5 bases at V and 5 bases at J, with 13 bases between the two ends. The CDR3 is made up of 13 amino acids. Germline V gene sequence: CDR1 SEHNR, CDR2 FQNEAQ (reference sequence). DNA of the CDR3: TGTGCCAGCAGCATCGGAAGGGGCCACGAGCAGTACTTC. It translates to CASSIGRGHEQYF.

The CDR3 DNA is TGTGCCAGCAGCTTACAGGGCGGGTACGAGCAGTACTTC. It yields the protein CASSLQGGYEQYF. The rearrangement joins TRBV5-6 to TRBJ2-7; TRBD1 is a possible D gene (6 bases). There are 13 residues in the CDR3. V lost 2 bases and J 4 bases, leaving 10 bases between the germline ends. The germline gives CDR1 SGHDT, CDR2 YYEEEE.

Relative to its sample, this clone is medium-sized (0.01 to 0.1%). V and J are TRBV25-1 and TRBJ2-7, with D uncertain. Deletions cut 7 bases from V and 0 bases from J, with 4 bases between. This CDR3 contains 11 residues. Germline loops: CDR1 MGHDK, CDR2 SYGVNS. This CDR3 reads CASTNSYEQYF. As DNA, the CDR3 is TGTGCCAGCACAAACTCCTACGAGCAGTACTTC.

This chain links TRBV4-1 with TRBJ2-7; TRBD1 matches at 8 bases. The CDR3 is made up of 15 amino acids. V lost 2 bases and J lost 2; bases outside the gene matches: 5. CDR1 and CDR2 (germline): MGHRA, YSYEKL. The CDR3 region is CASSQSEDRAYEQYF. For the CDR3, the DNA is TGCGCCAGCAGCCAATCCGAGGACAGGGCCTACGAGCAGTACTTC.

The chain recombines TRBV2 with TRBJ1-5; a weak D match, TRBD1 (6 bases). Per the germline V gene, CDR1 is SNHLY and CDR2 is FYNNEI. The germline V and J ends were trimmed by 6 bases and 3 bases, with 9 bases remaining between them. The CDR3 length is 13 residues. The CDR3 reads CASRGTNNQPQHF. The CDR3 bases are TGTGCCAGCAGGGGGACAAACAATCAGCCCCAGCATTTT.

This clone was recorded a few times. The junction departs from germline at one end; a sequencing error may be responsible. The genes are TRBV18 and TRBJ1-4; a possible D gene is TRBD1 (5 bases). Germline values: CDR1 KGHSH, CDR2 LQKENI. The CDR3 length is 16 residues. The CDR3 protein is CASAPVGAATNEKLFF. The DNA of the CDR3 is TGTGCCAGCGCACCGGTCGGGGCCGCGACTAATGAAAAACTGTTTTTT.

The chain links TRBV2 to TRBJ2-1; a possible D gene is TRBD2 (7 bases). Per germline, CDR1 SNHLY and CDR2 FYNNEI. V was pared by 6 bases and J by 5 bases, with 23 bases between. This CDR3 has 17 residues. CDR3: CASRVDFSGEGDNEQFF. The CDR3 DNA sequence: TGTGCCAGCAGGGTTGACTTTTCGGGGGAGGGGGACAATGAGCAGTTCTTC.

This clone was seen only a few times. The V call is TRBV4-2, the J call TRBJ1-2; 9 nucleotides align to TRBD1. Germline V CDR1 and CDR2: LGHNA, YNFKEQ. The length of the CDR3 is 16 residues. J gave up 3 bases and V 4 bases, and 9 bases lay outside the gene matches. The CDR3 sequence: CASSPRDREIDYGYTF. The CDR3 region has the DNA TGTGCCAGCAGCCCCCGGGACAGGGAAATCGACTATGGCTACACCTTC.

The V gene is TRBV4-1, the J gene TRBJ1-1; 10 positions match TRBD1. Trimming at V came to 4 bases and at J to 3 bases, leaving 8 bases not matched to a gene. The CDR3 extends over 16 amino acids. Germline V gene lookup returns CDR1 MGHRA and CDR2 YSYEKL. This CDR3 reads CASSRETGGVYTEAFF. The DNA for the CDR3 is TGCGCCAGCAGCCGCGAGACAGGGGGCGTTTACACTGAAGCTTTCTTT.

V gene TRBV19 combines with J gene TRBJ2-5; the D gene is possibly TRBD1 (6 bases). In germline, CDR1 is LNHDA, CDR2 SQIVND (reference sequence). V lost 3 bases, J lost 1 base, and 9 bases lay in between. The CDR3 length is 14 residues. The CDR3, as DNA: TGTGCCAGTAGTATTGGCAGGGGCCAAGAGACCCAGTACTTC. Translated: CASSIGRGQETQYF.

This clone showed up just a few times. The J gene is TRBJ1-4, the V gene TRBV5-1, with a weak D call TRBD1 (6 bases). The CDR3 covers 16 residues. Trimming stripped 4 bases from V and 7 bases from J, with 20 bases between. Germline assignment: CDR1 SGHRS and CDR2 YFSETQ. In nucleotides, the CDR3 is TGCGCCAGCAGCATCAACCGGGGGCCCGACGGTGAAAAACTGTTTTTT. Translated: CASSINRGPDGEKLFF.

This clone appeared a few times. The chain joins TRBV5-1 to TRBJ1-6; maybe TRBD1 (6 bases). The CDR3 is made up of 16 amino acids. The V and J ends lost 0 bases and 7 bases respectively, with 14 bases between them. Germline V CDR1 and CDR2: SGHRS, YFSETQ. This CDR3 reads CASSLAGGAGNSPLHF. CDR3 DNA sequence: TGCGCCAGCAGCTTGGCCGGGGGGGCTGGAAATTCACCCCTCCACTTT.

The chain links TRBV28 to TRBJ2-2; maybe TRBD2 (6 bases). Germline-derived CDR1 and CDR2 are MDHEN and SYDVKM. The CDR3 is 16 residues long. Trimming took 3 bases from V and 8 from J, leaving 19 bases between them. The CDR3 DNA sequence: TGTGCCAGCAGTTTCGAGTTACCGGGAGCCCTGGGGGAGCTGTTTTTT. It encodes CASSFELPGALGELFF.

The chain has TRBV28 and TRBJ2-1, with 12 bases identical to TRBD2. CDR1 and CDR2 from the germline V gene are MDHEN and SYDVKM. Trimming removed 0 bases from V and 7 bases from J; junction bases left unmatched: 7. CDR3 length equals 17 residues. The CDR3: CASSLWASGRAGNEQFF. CDR3 sequence (DNA): TGTGCCAGCAGTTTATGGGCTAGCGGGAGGGCGGGAAATGAGCAGTTCTTC.

This chain links TRBV6-5 with TRBJ2-1; maybe TRBD2 (6 bases). The germline gives CDR1 MNHEY, CDR2 SVGAGI. The germline V and J ends were trimmed by 4 bases and 5 bases, with 15 bases remaining between them. The CDR3 has 15 amino acids. CDR3 in amino acids: CASSSIRTTNNEQFF. The CDR3 nucleotides are TGTGCCAGCAGTTCTATAAGGACTACCAACAATGAGCAGTTCTTC.

The chain couples TRBV6-5 to TRBJ2-7; D may be TRBD1 (6 bases). This CDR3 has 14 residues. CDR1 and CDR2 from the germline V gene are MNHEY and SVGAGI. Trimming took off 2 bases at V and 4 bases at J, with 12 bases between the two ends. The CDR3 nucleotides are TGTGCCAGCAGTTACCTCGGACAGACATACGAGCAGTACTTC. Amino acid sequence: CASSYLGQTYEQYF.

The chain uses TRBV28 and TRBJ1-5; D is uncertain. This CDR3 spans 12 amino acids. Germline V gene lookup returns CDR1 MDHEN and CDR2 SYDVKM. V lost 6 bases, J lost 0 bases, and 3 bases lay in between. Here the CDR3 reads CASSHSNQPQHF. DNA of the CDR3: TGTGCCAGCAGCCATAGCAATCAGCCCCAGCATTTT.

Sample share makes this clone medium-sized. The CDR3 reads CASRGTGMIYEQYF. The CDR3 bases are TGTGCCAGCAGGGGGACAGGGATGATCTACGAGCAGTACTTC. This sequence joins TRBV11-2 and TRBJ2-7; TRBD1 matches 9 bases. This CDR3 is 14 amino acids long. V trimming: 6 bases; J trimming: 3 bases; junction bases outside the gene matches: 6. CDR1 and CDR2 from the germline V gene are SGHAT and FQNNGV.

The V and J genes are TRBV4-1 and TRBJ2-7; TRBD2 aligns across 7 bases. The CDR3 runs to 14 residues. Germline V gives CDR1 MGHRA, CDR2 YSYEKL. Trimming took 4 bases from V and 2 from J; bases not matched to a gene: 5. CDR3 loop: CASSPSSGTYEQYF. CDR3 DNA sequence: TGCGCCAGCAGCCCTTCAAGCGGGACCTACGAGCAGTACTTC.